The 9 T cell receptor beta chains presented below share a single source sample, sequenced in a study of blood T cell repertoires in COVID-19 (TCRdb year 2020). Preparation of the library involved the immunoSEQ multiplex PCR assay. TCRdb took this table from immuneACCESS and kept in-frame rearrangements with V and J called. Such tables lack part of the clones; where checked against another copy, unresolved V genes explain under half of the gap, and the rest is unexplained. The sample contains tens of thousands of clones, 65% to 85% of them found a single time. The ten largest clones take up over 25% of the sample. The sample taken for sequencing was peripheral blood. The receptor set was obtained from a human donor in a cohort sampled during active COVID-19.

The CDR3, as DNA: TGTGCCAGCAGTGAAGTAGCAGGGCCAAACATTCAGTACTTC. Amino acid sequence: CASSEVAGPNIQYF. The chain combines TRBV6-1 with TRBJ2-4; TRBD1 is a possible D gene (5 bases). Germline V CDR1 and CDR2: MNHNS, SASEGT. The germline V and J ends were trimmed by 1 base and 6 bases, with 10 bases remaining between them. The CDR3 is 14 residues long.

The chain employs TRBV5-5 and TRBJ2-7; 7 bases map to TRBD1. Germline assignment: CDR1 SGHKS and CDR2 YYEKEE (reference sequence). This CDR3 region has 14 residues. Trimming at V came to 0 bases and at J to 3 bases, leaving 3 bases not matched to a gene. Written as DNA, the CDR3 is TGTGCCAGCAGCTTGGTGGACAGGAGCTACGAGCAGTACTTC. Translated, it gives CASSLVDRSYEQYF.

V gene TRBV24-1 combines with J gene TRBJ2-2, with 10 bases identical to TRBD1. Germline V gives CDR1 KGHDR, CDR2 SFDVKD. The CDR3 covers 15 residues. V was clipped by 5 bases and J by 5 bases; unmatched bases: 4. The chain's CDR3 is CATSVRQGATGELFF. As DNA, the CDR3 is TGTGCCACCAGTGTGAGACAGGGGGCGACCGGGGAGCTGTTTTTT.

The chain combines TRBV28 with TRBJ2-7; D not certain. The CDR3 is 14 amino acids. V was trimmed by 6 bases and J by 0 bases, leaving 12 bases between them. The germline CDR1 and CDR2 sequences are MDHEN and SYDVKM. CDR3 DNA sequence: TGTGCCAGCAGGGGCCTCCCCCCCTCCTACGAGCAGTACTTC. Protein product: CASRGLPPSYEQYF.

CDR3: CASSLGTGIPHYEQYF. The CDR3 bases are TGTGCCAGCAGCTTAGGGACAGGGATCCCCCACTACGAGCAGTACTTC. This chain joins TRBV5-6 and TRBJ2-7; 9 nucleotides align to TRBD1. The V gene end was trimmed by 2 bases and the J gene end by 3 bases; junction bases not matched to a gene: 9. Germline values: CDR1 SGHDT, CDR2 YYEEEE. The length of the CDR3 is 16 residues.

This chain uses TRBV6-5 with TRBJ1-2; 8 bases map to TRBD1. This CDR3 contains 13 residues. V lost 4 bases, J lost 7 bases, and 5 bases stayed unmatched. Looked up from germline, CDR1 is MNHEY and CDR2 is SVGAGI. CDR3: CASSLGQGRGYTF. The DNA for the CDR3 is TGTGCCAGCAGTTTAGGACAGGGACGTGGCTACACCTTC.

CDR3 protein: CASSEARTGLGPQHF. CDR3 bases: TGTGCCAGCAGTGAAGCCCGGACAGGTTTGGGGCCCCAGCATTTT. This chain uses TRBV2 with TRBJ1-5; 7 positions agree with TRBD1. The CDR3 spans 15 residues. CDR1 and CDR2 (germline): SNHLY, FYNNEI. The J segment lost 9 bases and the V segment lost 0 bases, leaving 8 bases of the junction unmatched.

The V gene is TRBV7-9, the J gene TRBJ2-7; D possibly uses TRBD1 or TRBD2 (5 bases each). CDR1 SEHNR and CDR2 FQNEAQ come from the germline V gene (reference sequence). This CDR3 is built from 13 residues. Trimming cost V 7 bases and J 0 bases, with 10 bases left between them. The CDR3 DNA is TGTGCCAGCACGGGACGGGACTCCTACGAGCAGTACTTC. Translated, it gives CASTGRDSYEQYF.

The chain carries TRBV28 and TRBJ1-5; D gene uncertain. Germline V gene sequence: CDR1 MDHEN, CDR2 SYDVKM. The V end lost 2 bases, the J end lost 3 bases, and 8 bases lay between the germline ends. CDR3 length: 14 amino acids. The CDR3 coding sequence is TGTGCCAGCAGTTTAGTTCAGAACAATCAGCCCCAGCATTTT. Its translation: CASSLVQNNQPQHF.